The 17 T cell receptor beta chains listed next were all sequenced from one sample in a study of blood T cell repertoires in COVID-19. The method was immunoSEQ multiplex PCR; TCRdb's version includes in-frame clones alone and lacks a portion of them. The table includes some 300,000 clones, under 90% detected once. Sequencing used PBMCs or T cells enriched from blood (not recorded which). All receptors derive from a woman in her 30s who had recovered from COVID-19.

About this clone: The sample carries other DNA sequences with the same CDR3. The rearrangement links TRBV5-1 to TRBJ1-1; 10 positions agree with TRBD1. Germline lookup yields CDR1 SGHRS and CDR2 YFSETQ. V was clipped by 4 bases and J by 3 bases; unmatched bases: 3. This CDR3 is 14 amino acids long. In DNA form, the CDR3 reads TGCGCCAGCAGCCCCGGGACAGGGGACACTGAAGCTTTCTTT. The encoded protein is CASSPGTGDTEAFF.

This chain links TRBV12-3 or TRBV12-4 with TRBJ2-1; possible D gene TRBD2, 6 bases. Trimming removed 0 bases from V and 7 bases from J, with 7 bases in between. The CDR3 is made up of 13 amino acids. The CDR3 coding sequence is TGTGCCAGCAGTTTAGCAGGGAGGAATGAGCAGTTCTTC. This codes for CASSLAGRNEQFF.

The V gene is TRBV27, the J gene TRBJ1-1, with a tentative D call TRBD1 (5 bases). V lost 3 bases and J 7 bases, leaving 9 bases between the germline ends. The germline CDR1 and CDR2 sequences are MNHEY and SMNVEV (reference sequence). The CDR3 contains 12 residues. The CDR3 reads CASSFRGGEAFF. CDR3 coding DNA: TGTGCCAGCAGTTTCCGGGGGGGTGAAGCTTTCTTT.

The chain couples TRBV28 to TRBJ1-1; unclear D gene. The germline V and J ends were trimmed by 3 bases and 1 base, with 24 bases remaining between them. Germline CDR1 reads MDHEN; CDR2 reads SYDVKM. This CDR3 has 19 residues. The CDR3 protein is CASSFPSYVRRVRNTEAFF. The CDR3 nucleotides read TGTGCCAGCAGTTTCCCATCATACGTTCGGAGGGTACGGAACACTGAAGCTTTCTTT.

The CDR3 loop is CASSVRWESTNYGYTF. For the CDR3, the DNA is TGCGCCAGCAGCGTCAGGTGGGAGTCCACTAACTATGGCTACACCTTC. This rearrangement joins TRBV5-1 to TRBJ1-2; unclear D gene. The CDR3 contains 16 residues. Trimming pared 4 bases from V and 0 bases from J, leaving 16 bases between. CDR1 and CDR2 (germline): SGHRS, YFSETQ.

This clone has just a few counts. The chain employs TRBV25-1 and TRBJ1-5; 10 bases fit TRBD1. Germline-derived CDR1 and CDR2 are MGHDK and SYGVNS. Losses at the gene ends were 4 bases for V and 4 bases for J; bases not matched to a gene: 1. CDR3 length equals 14 residues. The CDR3 spells CASSGGQGNQPQHF. The CDR3 bases are TGTGCCAGCAGTGGGGGACAGGGGAATCAGCCCCAGCATTTT.

The chain has TRBV5-1 and TRBJ2-7; weak D call: TRBD2 (5 bases). The CDR3 has 15 residues. The germline V gene encodes CDR1 SGHRS and CDR2 YFSETQ. The germline V and J ends were trimmed by 0 bases and 5 bases, with 15 bases remaining between them. CDR3 residues: CASSLVALTRDEQYF. As DNA, the CDR3 is TGCGCCAGCAGCTTGGTAGCCCTCACGAGGGACGAGCAGTACTTC.

The J gene is TRBJ1-1, the V gene TRBV5-1, with a weak D call TRBD1 (5 bases). The length of the CDR3 is 15 residues. Per germline, CDR1 SGHRS and CDR2 YFSETQ. Between the trimmed V and J ends, which lost 4 bases and 1 base, there was a span of 14 bases. The CDR3 DNA reads TGCGCCAGCAGCCGCAGCCCGGACAAGAACACTGAAGCTTTCTTT. The encoded protein is CASSRSPDKNTEAFF.

This clone was found once. The rearrangement links TRBV7-2 to TRBJ2-1; perhaps TRBD2 as D (5 bases). V gave up 2 bases and J gave up 6 bases, with 11 bases separating them. Per germline, CDR1 SGHTA and CDR2 FQGNSA. The CDR3 has 14 amino acids. The CDR3 nucleotides read TGTGCCAGCAGCTTACCTAGCTCACTCAATGAGCAGTTCTTC. Protein product: CASSLPSSLNEQFF.

The rearrangement uses TRBV6-5 and TRBJ2-7, with 8 nucleotides matching TRBD2. The CDR3 sequence is 15 residues long. In germline, CDR1 is MNHEY, CDR2 SVGAGI. V shed 7 bases and J 2 bases; nucleotides not matched to a gene: 10. The CDR3 protein is CASTNPGLGTYEQYF. Here the CDR3 DNA reads TGTGCCAGCACCAACCCGGGACTAGGGACCTACGAGCAGTACTTC.

This clone has only a few counts. The CDR3 region is CASTQDRVRGQPQHF. The CDR3 DNA reads as TGTGCCAGCACCCAGGACAGGGTTCGGGGTCAGCCCCAGCATTTT. The rearrangement uses TRBV2 and TRBJ1-5; 8 bases align to TRBD1. Unmatched junction bases numbered 11, after V lost 7 bases and J lost 6 bases. The CDR3 spans 15 residues. Germline assignment: CDR1 SNHLY and CDR2 FYNNEI.

The rearrangement uses TRBV5-6 and TRBJ2-1; 7 nucleotides match TRBD1. Germline V gene lookup returns CDR1 SGHDT and CDR2 YYEEEE. The CDR3 length is 11 residues. The V segment lost 2 bases and the J segment 13 bases; nucleotides outside the gene matches: 3. CDR3: CASSFTGDQFF. In DNA, the CDR3 is TGTGCCAGCAGCTTTACAGGGGACCAGTTCTTC.

The chain employs TRBV27 and TRBJ2-5; possible D gene TRBD2, 6 bases. This CDR3 is built from 14 residues. V lost 3 bases and J 5 bases, leaving 13 bases between the germline ends. Germline lookup yields CDR1 MNHEY and CDR2 SMNVEV (reference sequence). The CDR3 DNA follows: TGTGCCAGCAGTTTCAACACCCGGGGGGAGACCCAGTACTTC. This gives the protein CASSFNTRGETQYF.

The chain is built from TRBV19 and TRBJ1-2; TRBD1 aligns across 8 bases. The V gene end was trimmed by 2 bases and the J gene end by 5 bases; junction bases not matched to a gene: 4. The germline gives CDR1 LNHDA, CDR2 SQIVND (reference sequence). The CDR3 is 14 amino acids. The CDR3 reads CASSIQGARYGYTF. The CDR3 DNA follows: TGTGCCAGTAGTATACAGGGGGCCCGGTATGGCTACACCTTC.

The rearrangement uses TRBV14 and TRBJ2-1, with 13 bases aligning to TRBD2. The CDR3 covers 14 residues. Germline V gene lookup returns CDR1 SGHDN and CDR2 FVKESK. V shed 4 bases, J shed 16 bases, and the junction held 10 bases outside the gene matches. In nucleotides, the CDR3 is TGTGCCAGCAGCCGAGGGACTAGCGGGGAGGAAACATTCTTC. It encodes CASSRGTSGEETFF. Drawing the rest from reference TRBV14 and TRBJ2-1, the complete variable domain is EAGVTQFPSHSVIEKGQTVTLRCDPISGHDNLYWYRRVMGKEIKFLLHFVKESKQDESGMPNNRFLAERTGGTYSTLKVQPAELEDSGVYFCASSRGTSGEETFFGPGTRLTVL.

In DNA, the CDR3 is TGTGCCACCAGCGTCCGGGACAGTCCTTCCTACGAGCAGTACTTC. Its protein product is CATSVRDSPSYEQYF. The rearrangement links TRBV15 to TRBJ2-7; 7 positions agree with TRBD1. Germline V CDR1 and CDR2: LNHNV, YYDKDF (reference sequence). V was pared by 5 bases and J by 1 base, with 8 bases of the junction left unmatched. This CDR3 has 15 residues. Full variable domain (outside the CDR3, taken from reference TRBV15 and TRBJ2-7): DAMVIQNPRYQVTQFGKPVTLSCSQTLNHNVMYWYQQKSSQAPKLLFHYYDKDFNNEADTPDNFQSRRPNTSFCFLDIRSPGLGDTAMYLCATSVRDSPSYEQYFGPGTRLTVT.

The V and J genes are TRBV5-6 and TRBJ2-1; 9 nucleotides agree with TRBD2. Germline CDR1 and CDR2: SGHDT and YYEEEE. This CDR3 is 16 amino acids long. The J segment lost 4 bases and the V segment lost 1 base, leaving 6 bases of the junction unmatched. CDR3 loop: CASSLRLAAIYNEQFF. The CDR3 DNA is TGTGCCAGCAGCTTGCGACTAGCGGCAATTTACAATGAGCAGTTCTTC.